The 26 T cell receptor beta chains reported below all come from one sample, sequenced in a study of cytomegalovirus exposure and HLA in healthy donors. This PCR relied on a set of 60 Vbeta primers and 13 Jbeta primers. The protocol was immunoSEQ multiplex PCR, while the TCRdb copy is restricted to in-frame clones and leaves out a portion. This table holds about 150,000 clones, approximately 70% found once. The source material was PBMCs. These receptor sequences come from a woman aged 55-69 years in good health and CMV-seropositive.

The gene calls are TRBV27 and TRBJ2-1; the match to TRBD2 covers 7 bases. Germline V gene lookup returns CDR1 MNHEY and CDR2 SMNVEV (reference sequence). J lost 4 bases, V lost 8 bases, and 2 bases had no gene match. This CDR3 comprises 12 residues. CDR3 protein: CASGRGYNEQFF. CDR3 nucleotides: TGTGCCAGCGGGAGGGGATACAATGAGCAGTTCTTC.

This clone was detected a few times. V and J are TRBV27 and TRBJ2-2; TRBD1 might be the D (5 bases). From germline, CDR1 is MNHEY and CDR2 SMNVEV (reference sequence). The CDR3 extends over 14 amino acids. Trimming took off 3 bases at V and 9 bases at J, with 14 bases between the two ends. The CDR3: CASSFQGTRRELFF. The CDR3 nucleotides read TGTGCCAGCAGTTTTCAGGGAACCCGAAGGGAGCTGTTTTTT.

This clone was observed a handful of times. This chain links TRBV9 with TRBJ1-5; no clear D. Trimming took off 3 bases at V and 5 bases at J, with 9 bases between the two ends. The CDR3 is 13 amino acids. Germline V CDR1 and CDR2: SGDLS, YYNGEE. This CDR3 reads CASSGLSDQPQHF. CDR3 bases: TGTGCCAGCAGCGGTCTCTCGGATCAGCCCCAGCATTTT.

This chain joins TRBV28 and TRBJ2-3; D is perhaps TRBD2 (5 bases). V shed 5 bases and J shed 2 bases, with 11 bases lying between them. The CDR3 has 14 residues. Germline CDR1 reads MDHEN; CDR2 reads SYDVKM. This CDR3 is CASSIRDPTDTQYF. The CDR3 DNA reads as TGTGCCAGCAGTATCCGGGATCCCACAGATACGCAGTATTTT.

The chain carries TRBV18 and TRBJ2-7, with a tentative D call TRBD2 (5 bases). V was pared by 2 bases and J by 3 bases, with 8 bases between. Germline lookup yields CDR1 KGHSH and CDR2 LQKENI. The length of the CDR3 is 13 residues. This CDR3 is CASSPSEGYEQYF. Here the CDR3 DNA reads TGTGCCAGCTCACCAAGTGAGGGCTACGAGCAGTACTTC. The whole variable domain, filled in from reference TRBV18 and TRBJ2-7, reads NAGVMQNPRHLVRRRGQEARLRCSPMKGHSHVYWYRQLPEEGLKFMVYLQKENIIDESGMPKERFSAEFPKEGPSILRIQQVVRGDSAAYFCASSPSEGYEQYFGPGTRLTVT.

CDR3 DNA: TGTGCCAGCAGTTCTCAGAATATTCTTGAAAAACTGTTTTTT. It translates to CASSSQNILEKLFF. This chain connects TRBV6-5 to TRBJ1-4; D gene ambiguous. CDR1 MNHEY and CDR2 SVGAGI come from the germline V gene. The V end was cut by 4 bases, the J end by 7 bases, with 13 bases between. This CDR3 spans 14 amino acids.

The chain links TRBV2 to TRBJ2-5; TRBD2 might be the D (5 bases). CDR1 and CDR2 from the germline V gene are SNHLY and FYNNEI. Between the trimmed V and J ends, which lost 2 bases and 5 bases, there was a span of 9 bases. The CDR3 is 13 residues long. The CDR3 coding sequence is TGTGCCAGCAGTGAAACTAGTCCCGAGACCCAGTACTTC. Translating it yields CASSETSPETQYF.

The table lists this clone with a few counts. The chain links TRBV28 to TRBJ1-2; 12 nucleotides agree with TRBD1. The CDR3 length is 15 residues. Per germline, CDR1 MDHEN and CDR2 SYDVKM. J was trimmed by 1 base and V by 6 bases; bases with no gene match: 3. The chain's CDR3 is CASRGTGGLNYGYTF. DNA for the CDR3: TGTGCCAGCAGAGGGACAGGGGGCCTTAACTATGGCTACACCTTC.

This chain joins TRBV4-1 and TRBJ2-1, with 7 bases that match TRBD2. CDR1 is MGHRA, CDR2 YSYEKL, per germline. There are 17 residues in the CDR3. The J segment lost 2 bases and the V segment lost 3 bases, leaving 10 bases of the junction unmatched. CDR3 bases: TGCGCCAGCAGCCAGGCCCGGGCGGGAGTCACCTACAATGAGCAGTTCTTC. Residues: CASSQARAGVTYNEQFF.

This chain uses TRBV19 with TRBJ2-5, with a possible D match to TRBD1 (6 bases). The CDR3 sequence is 15 residues long. V gave up 3 bases and J gave up 5 bases, with 16 bases separating them. Germline assignment: CDR1 LNHDA and CDR2 SQIVND (reference sequence). The CDR3 spells CASSIGGRVGETQYF. CDR3 bases: TGTGCCAGTAGTATTGGGGGCAGGGTTGGGGAGACCCAGTACTTC.

There are a few counts of this clone. The V and J genes are TRBV5-6 and TRBJ1-4; the D gene is possibly TRBD1 (5 bases). Germline V lookup: CDR1 SGHDT, CDR2 YYEEEE. V shed 3 bases and J shed 6 bases, with 9 bases lying between them. The CDR3 spans 13 residues. The CDR3 region has the DNA TGTGCCAGCAGCTGGGGCAGGGATGAAAAACTGTTTTTT. Its translation is CASSWGRDEKLFF. Together with reference TRBV5-6 and TRBJ1-4, the CDR3 gives the full variable domain: DAGVTQSPTHLIKTRGQQVTLRCSPKSGHDTVSWYQQALGQGPQFIFQYYEEEERQRGNFPDRFSGHQFPNYSSELNVNALLLGDSALYLCASSWGRDEKLFFGSGTQLSVL.

This sequence joins TRBV19 and TRBJ2-2, with TRBD1 matching 11 bases. After removal of 2 bases from V and 4 bases from J, the junction contained 6 bases not matched to a gene. Germline V CDR1 and CDR2: LNHDA, SQIVND (reference sequence). This CDR3 spans 17 amino acids. In DNA form, the CDR3 reads TGTGCCAGTAGTATAAGAGGGACAGGGGGTATCACCGGGGAGCTGTTTTTT. Translating it yields CASSIRGTGGITGELFF.

The rearrangement links TRBV6-1 to TRBJ2-7; 8 bases are shared with TRBD1. This CDR3 contains 13 residues. Trimming removed 9 bases from V and 5 bases from J; junction bases left unmatched: 9. CDR1 is MNHNS, CDR2 SASEGT, per germline. Here the CDR3 reads CASTRTGLNEQYF. The DNA for the CDR3 is TGTGCCAGTACTCGGACAGGGTTGAACGAGCAGTACTTC.

This clone was detected only a few times. This rearrangement joins TRBV5-1 to TRBJ2-1, with 9 bases lining up with TRBD1. Germline CDR1 SGHRS, CDR2 YFSETQ. V gave up 3 bases and J gave up 10 bases; unmatched junction bases: 11. This CDR3 region has 15 residues. CDR3 protein: CASSSSGTGLVEQFF. CDR3 coding DNA: TGCGCCAGCAGCTCATCCGGGACAGGGCTTGTGGAGCAGTTCTTC. The full variable domain, rest sourced from reference TRBV5-1 and TRBJ2-1, is KAGVTQTPRYLIKTRGQQVTLSCSPISGHRSVSWYQQTPGQGLQFLFEYFSETQRNKGNFPGRFSGRQFSNSRSEMNVSTLELGDSALYLCASSSSGTGLVEQFFGPGTRLTVL.

The V gene is TRBV29-1, the J gene TRBJ2-3; D gene uncertain. The CDR3 runs to 13 residues. Between the trimmed V and J ends, which lost 1 base and 0 bases, there was a span of 5 bases. CDR1 and CDR2 from the germline V gene are SQVTM and ANQGSEA. The CDR3 coding sequence is TGCAGCGTTGAAGTGGCTAGCACAGATACGCAGTATTTT. Its protein is CSVEVASTDTQYF.

This chain joins TRBV6-1 and TRBJ1-2; perhaps TRBD1 as D (6 bases). This CDR3 contains 14 residues. Trimming stripped 4 bases from V and 1 base from J, with 10 bases between. Looked up from germline, CDR1 is MNHNS and CDR2 is SASEGT. The CDR3 nucleotides are TGTGCCAGCAGTGCCTCACAGGGTAACTATGGCTACACCTTC. Translated: CASSASQGNYGYTF.

The genes are TRBV27 and TRBJ1-4; D is unresolved. This CDR3 region has 14 residues. V lost 2 bases and J lost 7, with 11 bases in between. Germline V gene data show CDR1 as MNHEY and CDR2 as SMNVEV (reference sequence). The CDR3 here is CASSLGGSGEKLFF. CDR3 in DNA: TGTGCCAGCAGTTTAGGAGGGTCCGGTGAAAAACTGTTTTTT. Supplemented by reference TRBV27 and TRBJ1-4, the full variable domain reads EAQVTQNPRYLITVTGKKLTVTCSQNMNHEYMSWYRQDPGLGLRQIYYSMNVEVTDKGDVPEGYKVSRKEKRNFPLILESPSPNQTSLYFCASSLGGSGEKLFFGSGTQLSVL.

This clone was found a few times. The chain uses TRBV6-5 and TRBJ1-1; 7 bases map to TRBD1. The germline CDR1 and CDR2 sequences are MNHEY and SVGAGI. This CDR3 spans 13 amino acids. Trimming took 2 bases from V and 5 from J; bases not matched to a gene: 2. As DNA, the CDR3 is TGTGCCAGCAGTTACGGCAGGGGGACTGAAGCTTTCTTT. Its translation is CASSYGRGTEAFF.

The chain couples TRBV18 to TRBJ2-1; TRBD2 agrees at 10 bases. With V trimmed by 3 bases and J by 6 bases, 2 bases remained unmatched. The CDR3 spans 14 residues. Germline V gives CDR1 KGHSH, CDR2 LQKENI. CDR3 protein: CASSPRTSGNEQFF. In DNA, the CDR3 is TGTGCCAGCTCACCCAGGACTAGCGGCAATGAGCAGTTCTTC.

The rearrangement uses TRBV5-1 and TRBJ1-1; D gene unclear. Germline CDR1 reads SGHRS; CDR2 reads YFSETQ. V gave up 1 base and J gave up 1 base, with 8 bases separating them. The CDR3 runs to 14 residues. This CDR3 reads CASSLSNRNTEAFF. CDR3 bases: TGCGCCAGCAGCTTGTCGAATAGGAACACTGAAGCTTTCTTT.

This clone was observed a few times. The rearrangement links TRBV6-5 to TRBJ1-2; D remains unclear. Trimming left V 6 bases short and J 4 bases short, with 9 bases between. Germline V gene lookup returns CDR1 MNHEY and CDR2 SVGAGI. There are 12 residues in the CDR3. CDR3 sequence (DNA): TGTGCCAGCAGCTCGAGCGGCTATGGCTACACCTTC. Protein product: CASSSSGYGYTF.

The genes are TRBV11-3 and TRBJ2-5; 9 bases map to TRBD1. V trimming: 5 bases; J trimming: 2 bases; junction bases outside the gene matches: 12. The CDR3 runs to 17 residues. Germline loops: CDR1 SGHNT, CDR2 YENEEA. The CDR3 loop reads CASSLGTGKALQETQYF. DNA for the CDR3: TGTGCCAGCAGCCTCGGGACAGGGAAAGCGTTGCAAGAGACCCAGTACTTC.

V gene TRBV2 combines with J gene TRBJ2-5; D may be TRBD1 (6 bases). CDR3 length: 15 amino acids. Trimming shortened V by 0 bases and J by 4 bases, and 12 bases separated the two germline ends. Germline CDR1 is SNHLY and CDR2 is FYNNEI. CDR3 in amino acids: CASSEALGRGETQYF. CDR3 coding DNA: TGTGCCAGCAGTGAAGCGCTTGGCAGGGGAGAGACCCAGTACTTC.

J is TRBJ2-6 and V is TRBV2; D gene uncertain. Germline V CDR1 and CDR2: SNHLY, FYNNEI. This CDR3 comprises 14 residues. Trimming left V 5 bases short and J 0 bases short, with 5 bases between. CDR3 sequence (DNA): TGTGCCAGCAGTCGAGGCTCTGGGGCCAACGTCCTGACTTTC. It translates to CASSRGSGANVLTF.

This clone showed up just once. The V and J genes are TRBV20-1 and TRBJ1-2; the D gene is possibly TRBD1 (6 bases). CDR1 DFQATT and CDR2 SNEGSKA come from the germline V gene (reference sequence). This CDR3 is 11 amino acids long. Deletions cut 2 bases from V and 5 bases from J, with 6 bases between. The CDR3 DNA reads TGCAGTGCTAGACAGGGGTATGGCTACACCTTC. The encoded protein is CSARQGYGYTF.

The chain uses TRBV19 and TRBJ2-4; 7 bases agree with TRBD1. The ends lost 5 bases at V and 4 bases at J; junction bases unmatched: 8. Germline V gene data show CDR1 as LNHDA and CDR2 as SQIVND (reference sequence). This CDR3 spans 15 amino acids. CDR3 residues: CASSGTGTVKNIQYF. CDR3 nucleotides: TGTGCCAGTAGTGGGACCGGGACAGTGAAAAACATTCAGTACTTC.